Shown below are 28 T cell receptor beta chains from a single sample sequenced in a study of T cell responses to AZD1222 COVID-19 vaccine. Data came from immunoSEQ multiplex PCR; TCRdb stores just in-frame clones and leaves some out. The sample shows about 120,000 clones, about 90% of them seen only once. Specimen: peripheral blood, collected on day 0 of AZD1222 vaccination. The receptor set was obtained from an adult in good health.

Turning to this clone: A junction end diverges from the germline sequence, so it may reflect a read error. This chain links TRBV6-1 with TRBJ1-1, with D perhaps TRBD1 (5 bases). This CDR3 has 13 amino acids. Germline CDR1 is MNHNS and CDR2 is SASEGT. The CDR3 DNA is TGTGCCAGCGGTGATCGGGGACTCAAGAAGGCTTTCTTT. Translated: CASGDRGLKKAFF.

This clone has a single count. V is TRBV28 and J is TRBJ1-6; D not resolved. V lost 9 bases, J lost 7 bases, and 10 bases lay in between. CDR3 size: 12 residues. Germline lookup yields CDR1 MDHEN and CDR2 SYDVKM. CDR3 sequence reads: CASLKLNSPLHF. CDR3 sequence (DNA): TGTGCCAGTCTGAAACTGAATTCACCCCTCCACTTT.

The CDR3: CAISDVGGGNTIYF. The CDR3 DNA follows: TGTGCCATCAGTGACGTGGGTGGTGGAAACACCATATATTTT. The rearrangement joins TRBV10-3 to TRBJ1-3; no definite D call. V gave up 3 bases and J gave up 3 bases, with 9 bases separating them. The CDR3 has 14 residues. Germline-derived CDR1 and CDR2 are ENHRY and SYGVKD.

The V call is TRBV6-6, the J call TRBJ2-1; no reliable D call. V lost 2 bases and J 0 bases, leaving 8 bases between the germline ends. CDR3 size: 15 residues. Germline lookup yields CDR1 MNHNY and CDR2 SVGAGI (reference sequence). In DNA form, the CDR3 reads TGTGCCAGCAGTTACCCATATAGCTCCTACAATGAGCAGTTCTTC. Its translation: CASSYPYSSYNEQFF.

This sequence joins TRBV7-8 and TRBJ1-2, with a possible D match to TRBD1 (6 bases). Germline CDR1 is SGHVS and CDR2 is FQNEAQ. CDR3 size: 13 residues. Trimming stripped 5 bases from V and 6 bases from J, with 13 bases between. The chain's CDR3 is CASSPGHLDGYTF. CDR3 in DNA: TGTGCCAGCAGCCCGGGACACTTGGATGGCTACACCTTC.

The DNA of the CDR3 is TGTGCCTGGAGTGAGTGGGGACTAGCGGGAAGGGGCAATGAGCAGTTCTTC. Its protein product is CAWSEWGLAGRGNEQFF. The rearrangement joins TRBV30 to TRBJ2-1; 13 positions match TRBD2. In germline, CDR1 is GTSNPN, CDR2 SVGIG (reference sequence). J lost 6 bases, V lost 1 base, and 9 bases had no gene match. The CDR3 is 17 amino acids.

This chain links TRBV18 with TRBJ2-7, with 7 bases aligning to TRBD1. CDR1 and CDR2 (germline): KGHSH, LQKENI. Trimming removed 3 bases from V and 2 bases from J; junction bases left unmatched: 7. The CDR3 loop spans 15 amino acids. The CDR3 nucleotides are TGTGCCAGCTCACCTGGGACAGTACTCCCCTACGAGCAGTACTTC. Translation: CASSPGTVLPYEQYF.

This clone was seen once. V gene TRBV3-1 (or the pseudogene TRBV3-2) combines with J gene TRBJ1-2; D remains unclear. The length of the CDR3 is 15 residues. The germline gives CDR1 LGHDT, CDR2 YNNKEL (reference sequence). V was pared by 2 bases and J by 0 bases, with 10 bases between. CDR3 nucleotides: TGTGCCAGCAGCCAAAAATGGCGGACTAACTATGGCTACACCTTC. It translates to CASSQKWRTNYGYTF.

The V and J genes are TRBV18 and TRBJ2-7; D is perhaps TRBD2 (5 bases). The V end was cut by 2 bases, the J end by 2 bases, with 10 bases between. CDR1 is KGHSH, CDR2 LQKENI, per germline. This CDR3 comprises 14 residues. This chain's CDR3 is CASSPFTGTYEQYF. For the CDR3, the DNA is TGTGCCAGCTCACCATTTACGGGGACCTACGAGCAGTACTTC.

The chain carries TRBV28 and TRBJ2-7, with 7 bases aligning to TRBD2. The germline V gene has CDR1 MDHEN and CDR2 SYDVKM. J lost 3 bases, V lost 5 bases, and 13 bases had no gene match. This CDR3 contains 16 residues. The CDR3 sequence: CASSPLAGGLYYEQYF. CDR3 sequence (DNA): TGTGCCAGCAGTCCATTAGCGGGCGGTCTTTACTACGAGCAGTACTTC.

The chain recombines TRBV4-2 with TRBJ1-2; D not certain. The CDR3 is 15 residues long. The germline V and J ends were trimmed by 0 bases and 4 bases, with 12 bases remaining between them. Per the germline V gene, CDR1 is LGHNA and CDR2 is YNFKEQ. The CDR3 DNA sequence: TGTGCCAGCAGCCAAGAGGGCTTTTACAGCTATGGCTACACCTTC. Protein product: CASSQEGFYSYGYTF.

This clone was recorded once. The chain uses TRBV5-4 and TRBJ2-1, with D possibly matching TRBD2 (5 bases). From germline, CDR1 is SGHNT and CDR2 YYREEE (reference sequence). This CDR3 region has 12 residues. V was trimmed by 5 bases and J by 10 bases, leaving 13 bases between them. The CDR3 loop is CASRTGLAEQFF. The CDR3 DNA reads as TGTGCCAGCAGAACGGGATTGGCGGAGCAGTTCTTC.

The chain combines TRBV27 with TRBJ2-7; no reliable D call. V lost 5 bases and J lost 5, with 13 bases in between. The CDR3 contains 13 residues. The germline CDR1 and CDR2 sequences are MNHEY and SMNVEV (reference sequence). The DNA of the CDR3 is TGTGCCAGCAGTGCCCAGCCACCCCACGAGCAGTACTTC. Encoded protein: CASSAQPPHEQYF.

This clone was observed a single time. The gene calls are TRBV6-5 and TRBJ1-2; D remains unclear. Germline-derived CDR1 and CDR2 are MNHEY and SVGAGI. V was clipped by 4 bases and J by 2 bases, with 11 bases between them. The CDR3 loop spans 14 amino acids. CDR3 nucleotides: TGTGCCAGCAGTTCCGTGACCGAAAACTATGGCTACACCTTC. Translated: CASSSVTENYGYTF.

The rearrangement links TRBV28 to TRBJ1-5; D gene uncertain. The CDR3 consists of 15 residues. Germline V gene data show CDR1 as MDHEN and CDR2 as SYDVKM. The V and J ends lost 3 bases and 2 bases respectively, with 11 bases between them. CDR3 sequence: CASSFELYGNQPQHF. CDR3 DNA sequence: TGTGCCAGCAGTTTCGAATTATACGGCAATCAGCCCCAGCATTTT.

V gene TRBV2 combines with J gene TRBJ1-5, with D unresolved. Germline lookup yields CDR1 SNHLY and CDR2 FYNNEI. The CDR3 extends over 13 amino acids. Trimming took off 7 bases at V and 4 bases at J, with 11 bases between the two ends. DNA of the CDR3: TGTGCCAGCACTGCACAGCTTAATCAGCCCCAGCATTTT. It specifies CASTAQLNQPQHF.

This chain's CDR3 is CASSVDGAVSDHSPLHF. In DNA, the CDR3 is TGTGCCAGCAGCGTAGACGGGGCAGTTAGCGATCATTCACCCCTCCACTTT. The chain carries TRBV7-8 and TRBJ1-6; D might be TRBD1 (5 bases). V shed 5 bases and J shed 8 bases, with 22 bases lying between them. Germline loops: CDR1 SGHVS, CDR2 FQNEAQ. CDR3 length: 17 amino acids.

V usage is TRBV12-3 or TRBV12-4 and J usage is TRBJ2-7; D remains ambiguous. V was trimmed by 0 bases and J by 4 bases, leaving 7 bases between them. The CDR3 length is 13 residues. The CDR3 DNA reads TGTGCCAGCAGTTTAGCCTTGGGTTACGAGCAGTACTTC. Amino acids: CASSLALGYEQYF.

This clone appeared once. This chain links TRBV7-4 with TRBJ1-2, with D hard to call. V was pared by 5 bases and J by 6 bases, with 16 bases between. This CDR3 spans 14 amino acids. Germline V CDR1 and CDR2: SGHVT, SQSDAQ. CDR3 nucleotide sequence: TGTGCCAGCAGCCCGTCCCTTCGGGGTCATGGCTACACCTTC. Its translation: CASSPSLRGHGYTF.

This clone was recorded only once. The chain couples TRBV5-1 to TRBJ2-4, with 14 bases aligning to TRBD2. Germline trimming cut 2 bases from V and 3 bases from J; bases unmatched to any gene: 7. CDR3 length: 18 amino acids. Germline CDR1 SGHRS, CDR2 YFSETQ. In nucleotides, the CDR3 is TGCGCCAGCAGCTTAGGGACTAGCGGGAGCGTGGGCAAAAACATTCAGTACTTC. It is translated as CASSLGTSGSVGKNIQYF.

DNA of the CDR3: TGCGCCAGCAGCTCCCAACTGAGGCGAGGCGAGACCCAGTACTTC. Its protein is CASSSQLRRGETQYF. This chain links TRBV5-1 with TRBJ2-5, with D unresolved. V was pared by 3 bases and J by 5 bases, with 17 bases between. The V gene's germline CDR1 is SGHRS and CDR2 YFSETQ. The CDR3 runs to 15 residues.

The V gene is TRBV7-9, the J gene TRBJ2-7; TRBD2 matches at 14 bases. Per germline, CDR1 SEHNR and CDR2 FQNEAQ (reference sequence). The CDR3 has 18 amino acids. The V segment lost 5 bases and the J segment 0 bases; nucleotides outside the gene matches: 9. CDR3 in DNA: TGTGCCAGCAGCACTACCGGGACTAGCGGGGGAAGCTCCTACGAGCAGTACTTC. Amino acids: CASSTTGTSGGSSYEQYF.

The rearrangement joins TRBV27 to TRBJ1-6, with D perhaps TRBD1 (5 bases). The V and J ends lost 5 bases and 0 bases respectively, with 17 bases between them. The CDR3 is 18 amino acids. The V gene's germline CDR1 is MNHEY and CDR2 SMNVEV (reference sequence). CDR3 in amino acids: CASSRRDGKSSYNSPLHF. CDR3 bases: TGTGCCAGCAGTCGAAGGGACGGCAAAAGCTCCTATAATTCACCCCTCCACTTT.

The chain employs TRBV5-1 and TRBJ1-5; TRBD1 matches at 12 bases. The CDR3 is 15 residues long. From germline, CDR1 is SGHRS and CDR2 YFSETQ. The ends lost 5 bases at V and 7 bases at J; junction bases unmatched: 7. The CDR3 spells CASSPSGTGGQPQHF. The CDR3 DNA follows: TGCGCCAGCAGTCCCTCCGGGACAGGGGGCCAGCCCCAGCATTTT.

The rearrangement links TRBV6-5 to TRBJ2-7; D is ambiguous. This CDR3 region has 13 residues. Per germline, CDR1 MNHEY and CDR2 SVGAGI. The V end was cut by 6 bases, the J end by 0 bases, with 9 bases between. The CDR3 spells CASRGLTSYEQYF. CDR3 nucleotide sequence: TGTGCCAGCAGAGGGCTTACCTCCTACGAGCAGTACTTC.

The chain combines TRBV3-1 (or the pseudogene TRBV3-2) with TRBJ1-6; 8 bases map to TRBD1. The CDR3 runs 15 residues. With V trimmed by 1 base and J by 7 bases, 3 bases remained unmatched. The germline V gene has CDR1 LGHDT and CDR2 YNNKEL (reference sequence). This chain's CDR3 is CASSQAGGANSPLHF. The CDR3 bases are TGTGCCAGCAGCCAAGCAGGGGGCGCAAATTCACCCCTCCACTTT.

The chain uses TRBV29-1 and TRBJ1-2, with no clear D. The CDR3 contains 13 residues. V gave up 7 bases and J gave up 2 bases, with 14 bases separating them. The germline CDR1 and CDR2 sequences are SQVTM and ANQGSEA. The CDR3 region is CSAGGGYNYGYTF. The DNA of the CDR3 is TGCAGCGCCGGCGGAGGATACAACTATGGCTACACCTTC.

The V gene is TRBV5-1, the J gene TRBJ2-1, with 8 bases matching TRBD2. The trim removed 1 base at V and 1 base at J, leaving 4 bases unmatched. The CDR3 consists of 16 residues. CDR1 SGHRS and CDR2 YFSETQ come from the germline V gene. The CDR3 loop is CASSLNGLASYNEQFF. CDR3 bases: TGCGCCAGCAGCTTGAATGGACTAGCTTCCTACAATGAGCAGTTCTTC. The full variable domain, rest sourced from reference TRBV5-1 and TRBJ2-1, is KAGVTQTPRYLIKTRGQQVTLSCSPISGHRSVSWYQQTPGQGLQFLFEYFSETQRNKGNFPGRFSGRQFSNSRSEMNVSTLELGDSALYLCASSLNGLASYNEQFFGPGTRLTVL.